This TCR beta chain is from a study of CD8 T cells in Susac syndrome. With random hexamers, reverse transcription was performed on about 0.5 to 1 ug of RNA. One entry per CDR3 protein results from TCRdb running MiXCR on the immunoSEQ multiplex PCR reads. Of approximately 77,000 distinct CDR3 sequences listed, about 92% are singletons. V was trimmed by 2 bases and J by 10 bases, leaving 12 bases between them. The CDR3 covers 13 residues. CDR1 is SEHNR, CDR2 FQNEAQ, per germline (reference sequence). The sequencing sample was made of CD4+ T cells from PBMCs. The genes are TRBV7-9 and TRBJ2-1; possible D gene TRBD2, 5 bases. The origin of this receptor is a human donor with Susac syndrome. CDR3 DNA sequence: TGTGCCAGCAGCTTAAAGGGTCCTAGCGAGCAGTTCTTC. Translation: CASSLKGPSEQFF.